This TCR beta chain was captured by sequencing in a study of blood T cell repertoires in COVID-19. Study-wide background: PBMCs, B-cell-depleted T cells, or T cells were the source of the cDNA or gDNA that made up the material.

Only in-frame clones appear in the TCRdb table, and some are missing; sequencing was by immunoSEQ multiplex PCR. In the table there are about 120,000 clones, approximately 71% of which are singletons. The CDR3 has 12 residues. Germline lookup yields CDR1 MNHEY and CDR2 SVGAGI. Trimming left V 7 bases short and J 4 bases short, with 5 bases between. The sequencing input was peripheral blood. The TCR originated in a human donor in a cohort sampled during active COVID-19. The chain uses TRBV6-5 and TRBJ1-6; the D is unclear. CDR3 sequence (DNA): TGTGCCAGCAAACGGTATAATTCACCCCTCCACTTT. It translates to CASKRYNSPLHF.